Shown below are 7 T cell receptor beta chains from a single sample sequenced in a study of blood T cell repertoires in COVID-19. The method was immunoSEQ multiplex PCR; TCRdb's version includes in-frame clones alone and lacks a portion of them. The top ten hold 9.1% of the sample, which has 200,000 to 250,000 clones, around 85% seen once. Sequencing was carried out using PBMCs or T cells enriched from blood (not recorded which). The receptors come from a woman between 45 and 65 years old with acute COVID-19.

This clone was seen only a few times. V is TRBV18 and J is TRBJ1-3, with D unresolved. The germline V gene has CDR1 KGHSH and CDR2 LQKENI. The CDR3 has 15 amino acids. V was cut by 1 base and J by 0 bases, with 7 bases left in between. CDR3 protein: CASSPQPLSGNTIYF. Here the CDR3 DNA reads TGTGCCAGCTCACCACAGCCCCTCTCTGGAAACACCATATATTTT.

This clone showed up just a few times. The J gene is TRBJ1-5, the V gene TRBV11-3, with D tentatively TRBD1 (5 bases). The CDR3 totals 16 residues. Germline V gene lookup returns CDR1 SGHNT and CDR2 YENEEA. Trimming took 5 bases from V and 3 from J, leaving 17 bases between them. The CDR3, as DNA: TGTGCCAGCAGCGAACGTGGAGACAGTTACAATCAGCCCCAGCATTTT. Protein sequence: CASSERGDSYNQPQHF.

This clone appeared a single time. The J gene is TRBJ1-6, the V gene TRBV2; D perhaps matches TRBD1 (6 bases). The length of the CDR3 is 15 residues. Germline CDR1 reads SNHLY; CDR2 reads FYNNEI. V was trimmed by 3 bases and J by 10 bases, leaving 16 bases between them. The chain's CDR3 is CASSDPQGRGSPLHF. CDR3 coding DNA: TGTGCCAGCAGTGACCCACAGGGAAGAGGGTCACCCCTCCACTTT. Drawing the rest from reference TRBV2 and TRBJ1-6, the complete variable domain is EPEVTQTPSHQVTQMGQEVILRCVPISNHLYFYWYRQILGQKVEFLVSFYNNEISEKSEIFDDQFSVERPDGSNFTLKIRSTKLEDSAMYFCASSDPQGRGSPLHFGNGTRLTVT.

V is TRBV7-2 and J is TRBJ1-2; no reliable D call. Germline V CDR1 and CDR2: SGHTA, FQGNSA. Trimming shortened V by 6 bases and J by 3 bases, and 5 bases separated the two germline ends. This CDR3 comprises 11 residues. The CDR3 here is CASREYYGYTF. Written as DNA, the CDR3 is TGTGCCAGCAGGGAGTACTATGGCTACACCTTC.

This rearrangement joins TRBV29-1 to TRBJ2-7; 7 bases align to TRBD1. V shed 8 bases, J shed 3 bases, and the junction held 7 bases outside the gene matches. The CDR3 is 12 amino acids. From germline, CDR1 is SQVTM and CDR2 ANQGSEA. For the CDR3, the DNA is TGCAGCATACGGGACAGTTTCTACGAGCAGTACTTC. Its translation: CSIRDSFYEQYF.

The chain has TRBV3-1 (or the pseudogene TRBV3-2) and TRBJ1-2; D is perhaps TRBD1 (5 bases). Germline V CDR1 and CDR2: LGHDT, YNNKEL (reference sequence). V was cut by 4 bases and J by 2 bases, with 11 bases left in between. This CDR3 has 14 residues. CDR3 loop: CASSPRVQNYGYTF. In nucleotides, the CDR3 is TGTGCCAGCAGCCCCAGGGTTCAAAACTATGGCTACACCTTC.

This CDR3 is CSVMTRTSGIYGYTF. The CDR3 nucleotides are TGCAGCGTTATGACTCGGACATCTGGGATCTATGGCTACACCTTC. The chain is built from TRBV29-1 and TRBJ1-2; D is perhaps TRBD1 (5 bases). V was clipped by 5 bases and J by 4 bases, with 20 bases between them. The germline gives CDR1 SQVTM, CDR2 ANQGSEA. CDR3 length equals 15 residues.